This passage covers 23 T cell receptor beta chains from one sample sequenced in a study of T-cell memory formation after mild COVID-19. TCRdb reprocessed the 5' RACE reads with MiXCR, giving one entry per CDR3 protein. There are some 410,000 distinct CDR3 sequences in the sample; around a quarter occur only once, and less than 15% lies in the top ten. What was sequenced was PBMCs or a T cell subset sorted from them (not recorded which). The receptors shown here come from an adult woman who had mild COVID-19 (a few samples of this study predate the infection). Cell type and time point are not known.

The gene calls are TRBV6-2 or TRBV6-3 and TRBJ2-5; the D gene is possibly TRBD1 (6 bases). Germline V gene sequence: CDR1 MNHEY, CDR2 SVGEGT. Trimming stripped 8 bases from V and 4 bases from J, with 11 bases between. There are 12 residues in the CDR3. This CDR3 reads CASGSRGETQYF. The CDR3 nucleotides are TGTGCCAGCGGATCCAGGGGAGAGACCCAGTACTTC.

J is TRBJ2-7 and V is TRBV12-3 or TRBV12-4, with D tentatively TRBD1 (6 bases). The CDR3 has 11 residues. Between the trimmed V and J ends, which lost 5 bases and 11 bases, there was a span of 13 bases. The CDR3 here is CASSTGFVEYF. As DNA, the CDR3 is TGTGCCAGCAGTACAGGGTTCGTGGAGTACTTC.

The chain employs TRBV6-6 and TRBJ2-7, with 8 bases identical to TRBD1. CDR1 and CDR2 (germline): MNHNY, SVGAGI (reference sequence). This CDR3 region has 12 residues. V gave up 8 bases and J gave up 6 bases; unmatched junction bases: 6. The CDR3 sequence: CASSAQGVEQYF. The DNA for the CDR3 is TGTGCCAGCTCCGCACAGGGGGTCGAGCAGTACTTC.

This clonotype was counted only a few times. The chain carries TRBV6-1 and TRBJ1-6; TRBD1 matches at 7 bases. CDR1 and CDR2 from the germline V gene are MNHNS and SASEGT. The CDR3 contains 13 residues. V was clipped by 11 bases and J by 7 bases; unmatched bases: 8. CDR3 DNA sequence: TGTGCCGGGGGGGGACAGCAGAATTCACCCCTCCACTTT. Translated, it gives CAGGGQQNSPLHF.

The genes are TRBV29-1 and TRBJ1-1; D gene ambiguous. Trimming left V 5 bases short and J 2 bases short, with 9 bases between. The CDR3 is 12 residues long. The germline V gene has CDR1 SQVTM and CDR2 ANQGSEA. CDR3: CSVRPANTEAFF. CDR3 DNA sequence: TGCAGCGTTCGACCGGCCAACACTGAAGCTTTCTTT.

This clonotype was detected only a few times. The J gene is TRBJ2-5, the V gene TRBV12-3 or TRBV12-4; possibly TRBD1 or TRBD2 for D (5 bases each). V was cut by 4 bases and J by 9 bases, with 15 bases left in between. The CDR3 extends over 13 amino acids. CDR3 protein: CASSSPGPRAQYF. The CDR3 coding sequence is TGTGCCAGCAGTTCCCCGGGACCCAGGGCCCAGTACTTC.

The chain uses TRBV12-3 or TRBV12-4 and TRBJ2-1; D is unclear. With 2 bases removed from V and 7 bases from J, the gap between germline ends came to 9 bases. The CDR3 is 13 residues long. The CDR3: CASSLNRLNEQFF. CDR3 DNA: TGTGCCAGCAGTTTAAACAGATTAAATGAGCAGTTCTTC.

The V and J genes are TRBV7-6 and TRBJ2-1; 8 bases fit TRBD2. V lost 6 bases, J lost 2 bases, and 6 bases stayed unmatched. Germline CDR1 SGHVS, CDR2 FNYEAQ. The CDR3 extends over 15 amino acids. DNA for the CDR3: TGTGCCAGCAGGCGAGGACTAGCCCCCTACAATGAGCAGTTCTTC. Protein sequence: CASRRGLAPYNEQFF.

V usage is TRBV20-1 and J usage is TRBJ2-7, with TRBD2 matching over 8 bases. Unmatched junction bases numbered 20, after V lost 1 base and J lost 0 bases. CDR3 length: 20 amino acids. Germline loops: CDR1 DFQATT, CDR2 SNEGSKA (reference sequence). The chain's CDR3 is CSARAVNRDRGGTRSYEQYF. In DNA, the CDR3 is TGCAGTGCTAGAGCGGTGAACAGGGACCGCGGGGGGACCCGCTCCTACGAGCAGTACTTC.

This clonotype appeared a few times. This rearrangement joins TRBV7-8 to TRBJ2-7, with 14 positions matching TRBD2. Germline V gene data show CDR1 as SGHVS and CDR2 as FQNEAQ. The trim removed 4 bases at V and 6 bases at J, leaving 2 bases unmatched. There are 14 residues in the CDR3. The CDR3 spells CASSYGTSGSEQYF. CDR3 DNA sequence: TGTGCCAGCAGCTACGGGACTAGCGGGAGCGAGCAGTACTTC.

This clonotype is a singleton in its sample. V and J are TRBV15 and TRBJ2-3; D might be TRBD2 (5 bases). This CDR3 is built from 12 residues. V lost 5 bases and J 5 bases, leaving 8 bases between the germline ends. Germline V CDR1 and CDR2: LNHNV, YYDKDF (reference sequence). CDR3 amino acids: CATSAGIDTQYF. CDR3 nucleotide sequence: TGTGCCACCAGCGCGGGCATAGATACGCAGTATTTT.

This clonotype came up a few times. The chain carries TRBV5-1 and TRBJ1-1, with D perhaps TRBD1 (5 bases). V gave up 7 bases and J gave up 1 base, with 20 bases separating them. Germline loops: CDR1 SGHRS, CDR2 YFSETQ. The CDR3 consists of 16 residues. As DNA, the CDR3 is TGCGCCAGCGCGTCCGGAGACAGAAAAAAGAACACTGAAGCTTTCTTT. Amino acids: CASASGDRKKNTEAFF. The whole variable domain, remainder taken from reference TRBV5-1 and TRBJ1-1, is KAGVTQTPRYLIKTRGQQVTLSCSPISGHRSVSWYQQTPGQGLQFLFEYFSETQRNKGNFPGRFSGRQFSNSRSEMNVSTLELGDSALYLCASASGDRKKNTEAFFGQGTRLTVV.

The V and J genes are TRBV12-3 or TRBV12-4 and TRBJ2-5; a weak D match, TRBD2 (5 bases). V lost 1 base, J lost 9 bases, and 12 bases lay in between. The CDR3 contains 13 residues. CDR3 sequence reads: CASSLVSGGAQYF. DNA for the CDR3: TGTGCCAGCAGTTTAGTGAGCGGTGGAGCCCAGTACTTC.

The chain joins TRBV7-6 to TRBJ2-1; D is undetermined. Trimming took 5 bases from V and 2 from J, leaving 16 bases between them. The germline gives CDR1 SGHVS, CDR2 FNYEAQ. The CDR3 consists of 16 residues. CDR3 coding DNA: TGTGCCAGCAGCCCAGCTGCTGTGAGCGCCTACAATGAGCAGTTCTTC. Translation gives CASSPAAVSAYNEQFF.

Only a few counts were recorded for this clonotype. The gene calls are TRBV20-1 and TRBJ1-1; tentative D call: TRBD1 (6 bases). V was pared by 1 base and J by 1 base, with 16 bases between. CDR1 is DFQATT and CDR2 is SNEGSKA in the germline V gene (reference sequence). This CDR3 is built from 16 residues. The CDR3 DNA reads TGCAGTGCTAGAGGGGGGAAACAGGGCCAGAACACTGAAGCTTTCTTT. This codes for CSARGGKQGQNTEAFF.

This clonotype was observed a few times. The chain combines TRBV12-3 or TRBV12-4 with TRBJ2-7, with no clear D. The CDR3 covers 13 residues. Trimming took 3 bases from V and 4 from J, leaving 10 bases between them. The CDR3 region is CASSLLQIYEQYF. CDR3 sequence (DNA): TGTGCCAGCAGTTTGCTCCAAATTTACGAGCAGTACTTC.

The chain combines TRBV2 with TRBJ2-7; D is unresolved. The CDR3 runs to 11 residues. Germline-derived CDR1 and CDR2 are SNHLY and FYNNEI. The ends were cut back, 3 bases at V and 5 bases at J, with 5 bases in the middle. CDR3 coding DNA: TGTGCCAGCAGTGATTGGGACGAGCAGTACTTC. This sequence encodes CASSDWDEQYF. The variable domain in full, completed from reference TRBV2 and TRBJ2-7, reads EPEVTQTPSHQVTQMGQEVILRCVPISNHLYFYWYRQILGQKVEFLVSFYNNEISEKSEIFDDQFSVERPDGSNFTLKIRSTKLEDSAMYFCASSDWDEQYFGPGTRLTVT.

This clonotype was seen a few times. CDR3 loop: CASSSPTQAGGPETQYF. CDR3 DNA sequence: TGCGCCAGCAGCTCTCCCACCCAAGCGGGAGGGCCGGAGACCCAGTACTTC. The V and J genes are TRBV5-1 and TRBJ2-5; 10 bases fit TRBD2. The ends lost 3 bases at V and 5 bases at J; junction bases unmatched: 13. This CDR3 comprises 17 residues. The V gene's germline CDR1 is SGHRS and CDR2 YFSETQ.

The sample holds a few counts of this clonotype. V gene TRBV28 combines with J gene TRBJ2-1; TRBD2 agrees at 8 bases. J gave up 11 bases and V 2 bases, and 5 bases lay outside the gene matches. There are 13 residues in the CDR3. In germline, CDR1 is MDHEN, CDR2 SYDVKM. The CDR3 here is CASSLPLAGKQFF. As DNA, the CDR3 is TGTGCCAGCAGTTTACCTCTAGCGGGTAAGCAGTTCTTC.

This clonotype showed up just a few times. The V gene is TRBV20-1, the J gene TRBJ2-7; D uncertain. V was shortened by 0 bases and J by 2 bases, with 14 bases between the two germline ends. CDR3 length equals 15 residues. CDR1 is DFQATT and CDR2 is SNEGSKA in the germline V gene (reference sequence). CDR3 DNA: TGCAGTGCTAGAGATCACCTGACTTTGCCCTACGAGCAGTACTTC. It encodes CSARDHLTLPYEQYF.

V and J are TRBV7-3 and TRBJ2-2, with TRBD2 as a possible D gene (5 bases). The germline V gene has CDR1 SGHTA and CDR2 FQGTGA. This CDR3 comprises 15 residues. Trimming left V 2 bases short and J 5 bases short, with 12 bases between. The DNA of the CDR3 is TGTGCCAGCAGCTTACGCTCCAGAGGGACCGGGGAGCTGTTTTTT. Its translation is CASSLRSRGTGELFF.

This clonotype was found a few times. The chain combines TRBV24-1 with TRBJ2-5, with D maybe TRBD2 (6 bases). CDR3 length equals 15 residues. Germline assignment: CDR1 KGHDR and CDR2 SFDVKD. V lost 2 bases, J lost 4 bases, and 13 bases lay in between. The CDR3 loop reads CATSDSRGSGETQYF. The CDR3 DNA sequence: TGTGCCACCAGTGATTCTCGGGGGAGTGGAGAGACCCAGTACTTC.

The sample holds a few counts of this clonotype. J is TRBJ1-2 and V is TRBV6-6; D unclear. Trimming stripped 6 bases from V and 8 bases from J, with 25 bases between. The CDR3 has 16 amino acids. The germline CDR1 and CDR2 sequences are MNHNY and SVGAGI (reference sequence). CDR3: CASSRSTGRSLGGYTF. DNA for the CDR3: TGTGCCAGCAGCCGCTCCACCGGACGGTCCCTAGGGGGCTACACCTTC.